The text below deals with one TCR beta chain. Its antigen specificity is not known. Nothing much larger sits one base from this clone, and base qualities are not available. The data originate from a study of blood T cell repertoires in COVID-19 (TCRdb year 2020). At the level of the whole study: Collaborator samples came from the United States, Italy and Spain and covered acute and convalescent phases of COVID-19. The material from the prospective study consisted of cDNA or gDNA derived from T cells, B-cell-depleted T cells, or PBMCs. Subjects who had been exposed to COVID-19, were actively infected with it, or had recovered from it provided the deeply sampled blood TCRbeta repertoires that made up the dataset. A freely available public database, intended as a resource for researchers studying the immune response to SARS-CoV-2, is where the repertoires were released. Samples came from the ongoing ImmuneRACE study (first 160 participants) plus 1,254 subjects from 6 global collaborators. Sample metadata almost always included a de-identified subject ID, COVID-19 status, age in years and sex. HLA class I and class II types, where available, came from metadata supplied by the sample provider rather than from assay-based typing. General findings and caveats noted by the study authors: The amount of clinical and demographic metadata varied by source and participant and was provided uncurated.

In the prospective study, participants were roughly 18 to 95 years old, resided in fewer than 25 geographic areas of the United States, and were enrolled through a virtual design. In the prospective study, participants were assigned to cohorts based on the clinical history participants reported in a screening survey and a study questionnaire. Mobile phlebotomists in the prospective study collected whole blood, serum and a nasopharyngeal or oropharyngeal swab from every participant. Additional blood draws and questionnaires over an approximately two-month period could optionally be provided by prospective study participants. Before DNA extraction, blood samples from the prospective study were shipped at room temperature or frozen. The germline V gene sets CDR1 to MNHEY and CDR2 to SVGAGI. Inclusive of the bounding cysteine and phenylalanine, the CDR3 is 14 residues long. Only the CDR3 region is kept as DNA, spanning 42 bases read in frame from base 1. A distance of 13 bases separates the germline ends of V and J, which lose 7 bases and 0 bases respectively.

The immunoSEQ Assay, a bias-controlled multiplex PCR, was used to amplify TCRbeta CDR3 regions from genomic DNA. The authors processed their data as follows. The number of nucleated cells in each sample was estimated by amplification of reference gene primers within the assay. To quantify the absolute abundance of each unique TCRbeta CDR3 rearrangement, sequence reads were collapsed and filtered. For each sample, productive Simpson clonality was calculated as the square root of Simpson's diversity index over productive rearrangements. The table comes from immuneACCESS by way of TCRdb, which keeps in-frame sequences with V and J called. Part of the clones is missing from these tables; in studies checked, under half for an unresolved V gene and the rest for unknown reasons. V, J and clone size are taken as reported in that table, and D and trimming were inferred from the DNA itself. The table for this sample lists approximately 180,000 clones; approximately 84% of them were counted only once. The ten largest clones add up to around 1.3% of the sample.

This chain joins TRBV6-5 to TRBJ2-7; no D gene call is confident. The sequence came from a human donor with acute COVID-19. The donor label of this sample is uncertain. The specimen sequenced was PBMCs or T cells enriched from blood (not recorded which). CDR3 loop: CASNTASSSYEQYF. The bases read TGTGCCAGCAACACAGCTTCCAGCTCCTACGAGCAGTACTTC.